This T cell receptor beta chain was identified during a study of blood T cell repertoires in COVID-19. The overall study: Italy, Spain and the United States were the sources of the convalescent and acute COVID-19 samples.

Enrollment of patients from Seattle took place during active infection, with longitudinal follow-up. In the original workflow: From reference gene primer amplification, estimates of nucleated cell counts were derived. Produced via immunoSEQ multiplex PCR; TCRdb's table is partial and in-frame only. V, J and clone size were drawn from that table, and D and trimming were deduced from the DNA. The table records 290,000 or so clones, about 89% of them present only once. Source material: peripheral blood. The clonotype was recovered from a woman aged 25 to 39 with COVID-19, enrolled during active disease.

The CDR3 here is CASSLDSSYGYTF. CDR3 bases: TGTGCCAGCAGCTTAGACAGCTCCTATGGCTACACCTTC. The chain links TRBV7-2 to TRBJ1-2; no reliable D call. CDR3 length equals 13 residues. In germline, CDR1 is SGHTA, CDR2 FQGNSA. With 1 base removed from V and 4 bases from J, the gap between germline ends came to 7 bases.